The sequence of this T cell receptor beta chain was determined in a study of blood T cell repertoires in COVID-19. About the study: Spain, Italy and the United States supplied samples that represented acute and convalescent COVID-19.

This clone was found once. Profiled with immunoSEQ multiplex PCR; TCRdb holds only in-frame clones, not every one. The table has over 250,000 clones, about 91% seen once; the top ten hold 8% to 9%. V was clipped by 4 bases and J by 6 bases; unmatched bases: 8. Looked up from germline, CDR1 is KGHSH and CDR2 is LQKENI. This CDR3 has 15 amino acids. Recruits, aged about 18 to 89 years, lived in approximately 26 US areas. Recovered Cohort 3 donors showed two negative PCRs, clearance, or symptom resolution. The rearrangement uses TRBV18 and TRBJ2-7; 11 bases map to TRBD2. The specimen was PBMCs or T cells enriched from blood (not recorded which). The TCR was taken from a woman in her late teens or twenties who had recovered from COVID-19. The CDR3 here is CASSQGTSGAAEQYF. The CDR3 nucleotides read TGTGCCAGCTCACAGGGGACTAGCGGTGCTGCCGAGCAGTACTTC.